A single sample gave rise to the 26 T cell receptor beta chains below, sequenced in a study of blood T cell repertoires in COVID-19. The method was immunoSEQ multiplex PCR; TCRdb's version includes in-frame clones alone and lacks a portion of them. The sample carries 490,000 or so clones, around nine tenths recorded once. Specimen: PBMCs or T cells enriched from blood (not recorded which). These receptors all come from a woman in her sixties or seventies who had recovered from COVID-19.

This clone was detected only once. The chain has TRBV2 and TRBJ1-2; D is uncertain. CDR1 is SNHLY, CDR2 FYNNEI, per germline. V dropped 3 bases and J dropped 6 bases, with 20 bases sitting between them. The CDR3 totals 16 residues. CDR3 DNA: TGTGCCAGCAGTGATCCGGGTGAGGGTTTGCGCGATGGCTACACCTTC. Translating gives CASSDPGEGLRDGYTF.

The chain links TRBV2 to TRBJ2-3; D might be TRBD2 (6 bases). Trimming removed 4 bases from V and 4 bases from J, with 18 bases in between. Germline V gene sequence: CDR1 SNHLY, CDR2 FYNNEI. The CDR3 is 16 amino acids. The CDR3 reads CASSVAKAGIPDTQYF. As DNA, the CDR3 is TGTGCCAGCAGTGTCGCTAAGGCGGGGATTCCAGATACGCAGTATTTT.

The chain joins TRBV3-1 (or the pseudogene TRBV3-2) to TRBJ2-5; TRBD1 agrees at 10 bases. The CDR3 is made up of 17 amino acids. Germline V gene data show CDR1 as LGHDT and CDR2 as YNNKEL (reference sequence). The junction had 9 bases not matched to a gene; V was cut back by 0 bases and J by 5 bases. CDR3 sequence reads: CASSQDQGQGVAETQYF. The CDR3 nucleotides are TGTGCCAGCAGCCAAGATCAAGGACAGGGGGTTGCGGAGACCCAGTACTTC.

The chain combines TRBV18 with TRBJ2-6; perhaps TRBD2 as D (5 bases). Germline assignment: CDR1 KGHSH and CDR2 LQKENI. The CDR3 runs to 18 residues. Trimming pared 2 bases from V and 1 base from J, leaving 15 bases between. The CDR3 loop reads CASSPVGLAGSGANVLTF. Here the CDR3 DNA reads TGTGCCAGCTCACCAGTCGGGCTAGCTGGTTCTGGGGCCAACGTCCTGACTTTC.

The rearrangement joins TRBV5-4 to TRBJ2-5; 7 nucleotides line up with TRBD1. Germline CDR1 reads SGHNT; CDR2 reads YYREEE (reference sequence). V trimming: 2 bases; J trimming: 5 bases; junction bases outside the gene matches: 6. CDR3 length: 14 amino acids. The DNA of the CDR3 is TGTGCCAGCAGCTTACAGGGGAGTGTGGAGACCCAGTACTTC. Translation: CASSLQGSVETQYF.

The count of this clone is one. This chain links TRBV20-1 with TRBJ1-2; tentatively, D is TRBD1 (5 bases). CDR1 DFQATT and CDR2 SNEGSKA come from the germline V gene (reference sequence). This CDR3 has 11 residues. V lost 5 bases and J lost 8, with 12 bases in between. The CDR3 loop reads CSAPLGGGYTF. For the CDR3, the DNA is TGCAGTGCTCCCTTGGGGGGAGGCTACACCTTC.

The CDR3: CAWQMTGNNEQFF. Written as DNA, the CDR3 is TGTGCCTGGCAGATGACAGGGAACAATGAGCAGTTCTTC. The chain combines TRBV30 with TRBJ2-1, with 7 positions matching TRBD1. CDR1 and CDR2 (germline): GTSNPN, SVGIG (reference sequence). The CDR3 extends over 13 amino acids. V shed 5 bases and J 5 bases; nucleotides not matched to a gene: 6.

CDR3 sequence (DNA): TGTGCCAGCAGCCCGCGCGCGCAGGGGCATTCACCCCTCCACTTT. Its protein product is CASSPRAQGHSPLHF. This chain links TRBV13 with TRBJ1-6; TRBD1 is a possible D gene (6 bases). Deletions cut 5 bases from V and 8 bases from J, with 16 bases between. CDR1 is PRHDT and CDR2 is FYEKMQ in the germline V gene (reference sequence). This CDR3 spans 15 amino acids. The variable domain in full, completed from reference TRBV13 and TRBJ1-6, reads AAGVIQSPRHLIKEKRETATLKCYPIPRHDTVYWYQQGPGQDPQFLISFYEKMQSDKGSIPDRFSAQQFSDYHSELNMSSLELGDSALYFCASSPRAQGHSPLHFGNGTRLTVT.

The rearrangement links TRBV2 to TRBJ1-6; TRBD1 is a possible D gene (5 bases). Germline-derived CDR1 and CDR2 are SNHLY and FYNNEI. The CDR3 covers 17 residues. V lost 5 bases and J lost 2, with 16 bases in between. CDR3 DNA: TGTGCCAGCAGTAGCAGGGCCGGAGGGCCCTATAATTCACCCCTCCACTTT. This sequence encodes CASSSRAGGPYNSPLHF.

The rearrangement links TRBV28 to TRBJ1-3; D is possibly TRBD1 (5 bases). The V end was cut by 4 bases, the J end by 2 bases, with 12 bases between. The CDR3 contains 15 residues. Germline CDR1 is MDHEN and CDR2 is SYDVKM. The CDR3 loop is CASSSPGLTGNTIYF. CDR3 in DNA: TGTGCCAGCAGTTCCCCAGGGCTGACTGGAAACACCATATATTTT.

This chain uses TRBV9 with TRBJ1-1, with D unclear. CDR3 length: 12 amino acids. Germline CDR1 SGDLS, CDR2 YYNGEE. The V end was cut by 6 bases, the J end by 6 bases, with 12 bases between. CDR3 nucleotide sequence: TGTGCCAGCACTCGGGGTTCGGCTGAAGCTTTCTTT. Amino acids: CASTRGSAEAFF.

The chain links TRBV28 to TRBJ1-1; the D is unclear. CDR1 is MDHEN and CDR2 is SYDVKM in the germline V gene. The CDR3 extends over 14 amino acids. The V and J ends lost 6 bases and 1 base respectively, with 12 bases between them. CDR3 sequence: CASSGPTPNTEAFF. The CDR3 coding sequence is TGTGCCAGCAGCGGCCCGACACCGAACACTGAAGCTTTCTTT. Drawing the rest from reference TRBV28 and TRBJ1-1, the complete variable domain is DVKVTQSSRYLVKRTGEKVFLECVQDMDHENMFWYRQDPGLGLRLIYFSYDVKMKEKGDIPEGYSVSREKKERFSLILESASTNQTSMYLCASSGPTPNTEAFFGQGTRLTVV.

Here the CDR3 reads CASSSGTYKETQYF. CDR3 in DNA: TGTGCCAGCAGTTCCGGGACTTACAAAGAGACCCAGTACTTC. The genes are TRBV27 and TRBJ2-5, with D possibly matching TRBD2 (6 bases). The germline CDR1 and CDR2 sequences are MNHEY and SMNVEV (reference sequence). The ends were cut back, 4 bases at V and 3 bases at J, with 12 bases in the middle. The CDR3 has 14 residues.

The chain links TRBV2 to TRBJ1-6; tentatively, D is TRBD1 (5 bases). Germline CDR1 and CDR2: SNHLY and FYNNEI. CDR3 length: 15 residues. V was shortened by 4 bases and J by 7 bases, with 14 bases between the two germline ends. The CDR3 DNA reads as TGTGCCAGCAGTGCCATGACAGTGTCCAATTCACCCCTCCACTTT. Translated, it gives CASSAMTVSNSPLHF.

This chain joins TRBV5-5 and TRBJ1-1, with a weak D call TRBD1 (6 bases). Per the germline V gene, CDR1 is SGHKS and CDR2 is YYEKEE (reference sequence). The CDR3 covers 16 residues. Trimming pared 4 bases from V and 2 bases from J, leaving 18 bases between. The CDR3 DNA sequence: TGTGCCAGCAGCCCGAGTGTTGGACAGCACAACACTGAAGCTTTCTTT. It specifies CASSPSVGQHNTEAFF.

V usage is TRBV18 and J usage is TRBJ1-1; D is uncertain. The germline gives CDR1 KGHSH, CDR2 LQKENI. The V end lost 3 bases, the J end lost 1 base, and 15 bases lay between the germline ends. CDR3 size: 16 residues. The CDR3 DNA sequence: TGTGCCAGCTCACCCTTAGGAGGACCGACGAACACTGAAGCTTTCTTT. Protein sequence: CASSPLGGPTNTEAFF.

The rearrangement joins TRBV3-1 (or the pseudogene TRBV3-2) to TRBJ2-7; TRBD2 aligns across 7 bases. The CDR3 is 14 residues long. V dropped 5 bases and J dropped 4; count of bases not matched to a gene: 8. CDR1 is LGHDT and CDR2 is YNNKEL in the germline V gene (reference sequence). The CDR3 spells CASSNGVGGYEQYF. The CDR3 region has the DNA TGTGCCAGCAGCAACGGCGTCGGGGGGTACGAGCAGTACTTC.

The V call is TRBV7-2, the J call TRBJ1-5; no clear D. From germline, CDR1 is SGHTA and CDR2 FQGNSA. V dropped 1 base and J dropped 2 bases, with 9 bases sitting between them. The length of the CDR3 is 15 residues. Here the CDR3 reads CASSLGGSGNQPQHF. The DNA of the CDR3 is TGTGCCAGCAGCTTAGGAGGGAGTGGCAATCAGCCCCAGCATTTT.

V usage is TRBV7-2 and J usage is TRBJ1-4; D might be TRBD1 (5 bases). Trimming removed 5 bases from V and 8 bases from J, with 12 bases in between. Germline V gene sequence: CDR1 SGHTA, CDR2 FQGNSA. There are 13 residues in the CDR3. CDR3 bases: TGTGCCAGCAGCCGCAGGGATAGGGAAAAACTGTTTTTT. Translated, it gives CASSRRDREKLFF.

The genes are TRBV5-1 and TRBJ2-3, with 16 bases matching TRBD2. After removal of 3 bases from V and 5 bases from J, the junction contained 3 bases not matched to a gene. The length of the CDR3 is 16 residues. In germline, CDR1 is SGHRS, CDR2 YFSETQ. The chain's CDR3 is CASSWGLAGGRDTQYF. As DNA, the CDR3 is TGCGCCAGCAGCTGGGGACTAGCGGGGGGGAGAGATACGCAGTATTTT.

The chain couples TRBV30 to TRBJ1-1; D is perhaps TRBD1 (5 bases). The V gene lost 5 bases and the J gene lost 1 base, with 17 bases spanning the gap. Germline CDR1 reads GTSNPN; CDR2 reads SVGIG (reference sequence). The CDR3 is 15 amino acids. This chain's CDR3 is CAWRRNVGANTEAFF. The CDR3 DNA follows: TGTGCCTGGCGAAGGAACGTAGGGGCGAACACTGAAGCTTTCTTT.

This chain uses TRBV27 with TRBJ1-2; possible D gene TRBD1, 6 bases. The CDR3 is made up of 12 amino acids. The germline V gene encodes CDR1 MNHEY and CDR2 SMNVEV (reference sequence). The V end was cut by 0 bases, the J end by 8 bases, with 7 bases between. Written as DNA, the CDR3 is TGTGCCAGCAGTTTATCGGGGGCCGGCTACACCTTC. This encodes CASSLSGAGYTF.

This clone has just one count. The CDR3 region has the DNA TGTGCCAGTAGTATAGGGGACAGGGGAAGCTACGAGCAGTACTTC. Amino acids: CASSIGDRGSYEQYF. The V and J genes are TRBV19 and TRBJ2-7, with 10 positions matching TRBD1. This CDR3 has 15 amino acids. CDR1 and CDR2 from the germline V gene are LNHDA and SQIVND (reference sequence). Trimming took 1 base from V and 3 from J; bases not matched to a gene: 3. The entire variable domain, with the rest obtained from reference TRBV19 and TRBJ2-7, is as follows: DGGITQSPKYLFRKEGQNVTLSCEQNLNHDAMYWYRQDPGQGLRLIYYSQIVNDFQKGDIAEGYSVSREKKESFPLTVTSAQKNPTAFYLCASSIGDRGSYEQYFGPGTRLTVT.

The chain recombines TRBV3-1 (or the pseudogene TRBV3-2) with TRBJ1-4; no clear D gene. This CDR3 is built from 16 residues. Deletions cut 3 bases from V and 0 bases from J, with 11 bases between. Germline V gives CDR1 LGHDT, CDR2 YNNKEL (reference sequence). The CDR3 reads CASSHYGAPTNEKLFF. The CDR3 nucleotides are TGTGCCAGCAGCCATTACGGAGCCCCAACTAATGAAAAACTGTTTTTT.

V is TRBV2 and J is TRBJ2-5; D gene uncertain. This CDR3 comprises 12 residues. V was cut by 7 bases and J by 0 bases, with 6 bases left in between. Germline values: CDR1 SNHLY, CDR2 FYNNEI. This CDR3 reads CASTTDQETQYF. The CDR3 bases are TGTGCCAGCACAACAGACCAAGAGACCCAGTACTTC.

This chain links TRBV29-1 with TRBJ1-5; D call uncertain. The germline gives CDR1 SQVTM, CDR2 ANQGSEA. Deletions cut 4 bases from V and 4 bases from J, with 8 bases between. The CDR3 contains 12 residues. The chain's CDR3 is CSVGQRNQPQHF. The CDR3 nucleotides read TGCAGCGTTGGGCAGCGAAATCAGCCCCAGCATTTT.